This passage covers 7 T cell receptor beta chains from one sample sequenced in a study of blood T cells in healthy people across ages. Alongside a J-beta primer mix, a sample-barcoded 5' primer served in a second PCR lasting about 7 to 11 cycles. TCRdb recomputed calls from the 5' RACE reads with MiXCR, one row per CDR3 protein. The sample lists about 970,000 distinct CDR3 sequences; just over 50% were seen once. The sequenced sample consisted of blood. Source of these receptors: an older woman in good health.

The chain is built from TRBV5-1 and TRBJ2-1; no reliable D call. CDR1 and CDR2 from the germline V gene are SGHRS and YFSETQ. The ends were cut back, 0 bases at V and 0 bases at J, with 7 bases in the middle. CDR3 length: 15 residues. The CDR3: CASSLAQFSYNEQFF. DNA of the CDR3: TGCGCCAGCAGCTTGGCCCAGTTCTCCTACAATGAGCAGTTCTTC. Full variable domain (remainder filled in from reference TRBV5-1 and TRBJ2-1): KAGVTQTPRYLIKTRGQQVTLSCSPISGHRSVSWYQQTPGQGLQFLFEYFSETQRNKGNFPGRFSGRQFSNSRSEMNVSTLELGDSALYLCASSLAQFSYNEQFFGPGTRLTVL.

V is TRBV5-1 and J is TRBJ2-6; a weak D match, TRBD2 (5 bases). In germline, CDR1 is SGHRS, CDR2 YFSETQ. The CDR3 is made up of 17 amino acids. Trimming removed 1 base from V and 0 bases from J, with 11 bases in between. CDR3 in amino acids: CASSLLVGVSGANVLTF. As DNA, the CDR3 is TGCGCCAGCAGCTTGCTGGTCGGGGTCTCTGGGGCCAACGTCCTGACTTTC.

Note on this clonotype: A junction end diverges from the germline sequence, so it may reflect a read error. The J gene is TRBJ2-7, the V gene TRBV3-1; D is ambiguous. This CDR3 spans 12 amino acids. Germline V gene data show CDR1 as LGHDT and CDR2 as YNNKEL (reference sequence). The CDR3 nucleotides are TGTGCCTGCAGCCAAGGGTCCTCTACCCAGTACTTC. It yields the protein CACSQGSSTQYF.

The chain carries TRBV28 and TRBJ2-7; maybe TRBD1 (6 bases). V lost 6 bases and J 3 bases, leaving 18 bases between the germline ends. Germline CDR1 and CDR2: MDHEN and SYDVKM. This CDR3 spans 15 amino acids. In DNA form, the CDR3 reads TGTGCCAGCAGACGCGGTGCGGTAGGGGGCTACGAGCAGTACTTC. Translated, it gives CASRRGAVGGYEQYF.

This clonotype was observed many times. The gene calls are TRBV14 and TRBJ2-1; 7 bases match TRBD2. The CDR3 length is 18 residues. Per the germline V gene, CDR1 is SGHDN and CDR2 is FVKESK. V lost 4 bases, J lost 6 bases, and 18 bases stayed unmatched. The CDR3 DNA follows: TGTGCCAGCAGCCTATCAAGATACCAGAGACTAGCTTTCAATGAGCAGTTCTTC. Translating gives CASSLSRYQRLAFNEQFF.

The CDR3 sequence: CASSYSLTGELFF. The DNA of the CDR3 is TGTGCCAGCAGTTACTCACTCACCGGGGAGCTGTTTTTT. The V gene is TRBV6-2 or TRBV6-3, the J gene TRBJ2-2; D ambiguous. CDR1 MNHEY and CDR2 SVGEGT come from the germline V gene. The CDR3 covers 13 residues. Trimming took off 0 bases at V and 4 bases at J, with 3 bases between the two ends.

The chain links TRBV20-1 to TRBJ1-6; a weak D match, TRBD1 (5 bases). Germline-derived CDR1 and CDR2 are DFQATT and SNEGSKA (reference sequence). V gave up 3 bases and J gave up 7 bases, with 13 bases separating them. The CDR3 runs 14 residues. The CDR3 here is CSASLPGLNSPLHF. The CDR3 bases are TGCAGTGCTAGTCTTCCAGGGTTGAATTCACCCCTCCACTTT.